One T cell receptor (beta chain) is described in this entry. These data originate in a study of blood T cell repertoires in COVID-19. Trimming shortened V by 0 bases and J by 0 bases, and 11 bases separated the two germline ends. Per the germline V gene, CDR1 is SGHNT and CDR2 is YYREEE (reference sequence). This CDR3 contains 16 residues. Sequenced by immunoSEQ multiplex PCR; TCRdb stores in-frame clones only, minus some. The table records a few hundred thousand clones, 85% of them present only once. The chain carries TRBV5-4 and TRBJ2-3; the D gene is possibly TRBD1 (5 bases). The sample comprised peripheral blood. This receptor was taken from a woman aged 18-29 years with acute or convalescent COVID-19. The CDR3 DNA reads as TGTGCCAGCAGCTTGGATACAGGCGATAGCACAGATACGCAGTATTTT. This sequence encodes CASSLDTGDSTDTQYF.